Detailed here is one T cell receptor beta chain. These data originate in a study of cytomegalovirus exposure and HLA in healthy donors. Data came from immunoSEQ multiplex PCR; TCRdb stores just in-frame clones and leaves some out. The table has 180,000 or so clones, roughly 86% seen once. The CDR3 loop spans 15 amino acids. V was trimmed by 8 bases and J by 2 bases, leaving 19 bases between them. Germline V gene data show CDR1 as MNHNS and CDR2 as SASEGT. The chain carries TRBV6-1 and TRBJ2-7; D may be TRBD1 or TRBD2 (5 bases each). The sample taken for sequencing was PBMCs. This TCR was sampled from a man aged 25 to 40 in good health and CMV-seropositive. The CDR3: CASLRGAGTAYEQYF. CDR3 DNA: TGTGCCAGCCTCAGAGGGGCCGGGACCGCCTACGAGCAGTACTTC.